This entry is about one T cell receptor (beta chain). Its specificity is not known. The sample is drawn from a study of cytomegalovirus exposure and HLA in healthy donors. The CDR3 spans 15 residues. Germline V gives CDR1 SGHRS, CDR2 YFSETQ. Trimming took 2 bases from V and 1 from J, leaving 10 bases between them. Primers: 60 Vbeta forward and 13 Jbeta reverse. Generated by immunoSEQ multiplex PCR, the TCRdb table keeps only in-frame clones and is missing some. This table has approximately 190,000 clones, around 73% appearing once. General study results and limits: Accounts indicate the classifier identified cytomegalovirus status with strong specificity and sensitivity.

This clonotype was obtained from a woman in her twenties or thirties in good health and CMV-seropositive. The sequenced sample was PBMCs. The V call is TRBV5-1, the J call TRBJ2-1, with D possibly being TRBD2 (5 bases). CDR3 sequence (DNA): TGCGCCAGCAGCTTCAGCGGCCAATCCTACAATGAGCAGTTCTTC. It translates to CASSFSGQSYNEQFF.